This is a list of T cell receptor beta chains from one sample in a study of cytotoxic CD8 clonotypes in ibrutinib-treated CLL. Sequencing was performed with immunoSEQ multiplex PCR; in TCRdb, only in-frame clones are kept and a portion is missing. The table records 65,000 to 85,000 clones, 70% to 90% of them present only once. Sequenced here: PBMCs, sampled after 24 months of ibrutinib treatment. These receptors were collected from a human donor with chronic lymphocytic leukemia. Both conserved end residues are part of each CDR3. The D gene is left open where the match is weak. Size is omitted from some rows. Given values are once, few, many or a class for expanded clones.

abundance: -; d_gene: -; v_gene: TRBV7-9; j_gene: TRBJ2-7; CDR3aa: CASSLVGGGYEQYF; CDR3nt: TGTGCCAGCAGCTTAGTGGGAGGGGGCTACGAGCAGTACTTC
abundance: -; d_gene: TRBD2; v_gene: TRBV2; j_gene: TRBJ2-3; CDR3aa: CASQGLGTDTQYF; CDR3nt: TGTGCCAGCCAGGGACTAGGCACAGATACGCAGTATTTT
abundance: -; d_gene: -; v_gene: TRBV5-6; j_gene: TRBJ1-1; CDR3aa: CASSAPGLGLNTEAFF; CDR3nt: TGTGCCAGCAGCGCGCCGGGACTGGGGTTGAACACTGAAGCTTTCTTT
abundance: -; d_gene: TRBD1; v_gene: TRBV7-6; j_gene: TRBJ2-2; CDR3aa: CASSSRATGGPGELFF; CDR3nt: TGTGCCAGCAGCTCTAGGGCCACAGGGGGCCCCGGGGAGCTGTTTTTT
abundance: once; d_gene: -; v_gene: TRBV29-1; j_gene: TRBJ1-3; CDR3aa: CSVGVDSSGNTIYF; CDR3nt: TGCAGCGTTGGGGTCGACAGCTCTGGAAACACCATATATTTT
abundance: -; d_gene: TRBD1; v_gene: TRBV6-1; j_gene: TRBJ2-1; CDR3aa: CASSDWTGSYNEQFF; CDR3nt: TGTGCCAGCAGTGATTGGACAGGGTCCTACAATGAGCAGTTCTTC
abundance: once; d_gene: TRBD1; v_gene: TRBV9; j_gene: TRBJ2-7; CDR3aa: CASSVAGTGVEQYF; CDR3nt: TGTGCCAGCAGCGTAGCCGGGACAGGGGTCGAGCAGTACTTC
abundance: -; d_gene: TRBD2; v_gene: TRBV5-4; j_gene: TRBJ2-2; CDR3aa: CASSLAGLAGTNTGELFF; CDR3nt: TGTGCCAGCAGCTTGGCCGGACTAGCGGGAACGAACACCGGGGAGCTGTTTTTT
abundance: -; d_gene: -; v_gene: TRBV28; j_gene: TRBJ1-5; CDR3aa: CASSLLIWGGKRQPQHF; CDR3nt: TGTGCCAGCAGTTTACTCATCTGGGGAGGGAAACGTCAGCCCCAGCATTTT
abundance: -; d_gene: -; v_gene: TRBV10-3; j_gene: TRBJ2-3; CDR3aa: CAIRQGGSSTDTQYF; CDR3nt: TGTGCCATCAGACAGGGTGGATCTAGCACAGATACGCAGTATTTT
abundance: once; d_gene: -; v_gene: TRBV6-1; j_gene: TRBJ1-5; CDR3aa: CASSASQGEYQPQHF; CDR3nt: TGTGCCAGCAGTGCTTCTCAGGGCGAGTATCAGCCCCAGCATTTT
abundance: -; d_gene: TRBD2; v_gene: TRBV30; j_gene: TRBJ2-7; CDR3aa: CAWSRSRFPSGRAHEQYF; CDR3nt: TGTGCCTGGAGTAGGTCCAGGTTCCCTAGCGGGAGGGCCCACGAGCAGTACTTC
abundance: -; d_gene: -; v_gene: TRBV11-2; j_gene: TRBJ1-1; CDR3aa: CASSLDLSREAFF; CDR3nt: TGTGCCAGCAGCTTAGATTTGTCGAGGGAAGCTTTCTTT
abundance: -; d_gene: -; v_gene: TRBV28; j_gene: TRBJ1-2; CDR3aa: CASSSLYGYTF; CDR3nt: TGTGCCAGCAGCTCCCTTTATGGCTACACCTTC
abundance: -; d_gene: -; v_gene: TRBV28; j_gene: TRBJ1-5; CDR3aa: CASSLMMSGQPQHF; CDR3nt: TGTGCCAGCAGTTTAATGATGTCGGGACAGCCCCAGCATTTT
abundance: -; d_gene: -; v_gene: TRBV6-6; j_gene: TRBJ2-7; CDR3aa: CASSPSGGGMYEQYF; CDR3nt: TGTGCCAGCAGCCCGTCCGGTGGGGGCATGTACGAGCAGTACTTC
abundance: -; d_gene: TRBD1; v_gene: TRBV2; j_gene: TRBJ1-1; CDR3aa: CARGGQGDTEAFF; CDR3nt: TGTGCCAGGGGAGGACAGGGGGACACTGAAGCTTTCTTT
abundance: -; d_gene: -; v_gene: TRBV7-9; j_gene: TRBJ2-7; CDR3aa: CASSAHRVSHEQYF; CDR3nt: TGTGCCAGCAGCGCCCACAGGGTTTCCCACGAGCAGTACTTC
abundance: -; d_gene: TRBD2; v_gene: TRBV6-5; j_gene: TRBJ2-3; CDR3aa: CASSYSLREGTDTQYF; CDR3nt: TGTGCCAGCAGTTACTCTCTACGGGAGGGCACAGATACGCAGTATTTT
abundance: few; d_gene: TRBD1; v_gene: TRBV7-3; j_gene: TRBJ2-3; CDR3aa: CATFRSHRGEDTQYF; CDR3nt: TGTGCCACCTTTCGTTCGCACAGGGGGGAAGATACGCAGTATTTT
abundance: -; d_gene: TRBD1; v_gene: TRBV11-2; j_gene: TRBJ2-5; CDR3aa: CASRRTGGGETQYF; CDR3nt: TGTGCCAGCAGACGGACAGGGGGCGGCGAGACCCAGTACTTC
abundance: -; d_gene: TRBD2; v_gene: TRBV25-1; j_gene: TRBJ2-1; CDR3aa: CASLLAGGSYNEQFF; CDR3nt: TGTGCCAGCTTACTAGCGGGAGGCTCCTACAATGAGCAGTTCTTC
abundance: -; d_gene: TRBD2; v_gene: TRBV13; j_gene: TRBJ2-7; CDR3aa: CASSSSGSSYEQYF; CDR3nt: TGTGCCAGCAGCTCTAGCGGGAGCTCCTACGAGCAGTACTTC
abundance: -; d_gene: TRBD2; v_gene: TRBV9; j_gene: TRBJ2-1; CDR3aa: CASSVLAGAYNEQFF; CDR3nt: TGTGCCAGCAGCGTCCTAGCGGGAGCTTACAATGAGCAGTTCTTC
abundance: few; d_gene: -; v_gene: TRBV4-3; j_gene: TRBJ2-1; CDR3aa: CASSQYTLAPNEQFF; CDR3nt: TGCGCCAGCAGCCAATATACCCTAGCGCCCAATGAGCAGTTCTTC